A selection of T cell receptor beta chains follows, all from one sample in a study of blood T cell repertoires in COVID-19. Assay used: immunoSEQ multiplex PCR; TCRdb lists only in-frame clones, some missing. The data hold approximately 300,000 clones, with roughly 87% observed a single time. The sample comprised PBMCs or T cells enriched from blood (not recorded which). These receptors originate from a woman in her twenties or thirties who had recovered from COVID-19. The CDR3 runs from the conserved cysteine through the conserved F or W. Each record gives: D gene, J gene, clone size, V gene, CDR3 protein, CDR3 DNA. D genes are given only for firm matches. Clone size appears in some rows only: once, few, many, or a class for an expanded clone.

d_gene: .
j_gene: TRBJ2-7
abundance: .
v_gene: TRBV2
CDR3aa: CASSESPGRSYEQYF
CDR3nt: TGTGCCAGCAGTGAAAGTCCTGGGAGGTCCTACGAGCAGTACTTC

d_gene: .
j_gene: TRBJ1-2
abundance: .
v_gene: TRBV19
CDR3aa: CASSIGSRAYGYTF
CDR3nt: TGTGCCAGTAGTATAGGATCCAGGGCCTATGGCTACACCTTC

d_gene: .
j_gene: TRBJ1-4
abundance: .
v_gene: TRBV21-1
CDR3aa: CASSKSGRAYEKLFF
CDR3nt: TGTGCCAGCAGCAAATCCGGCAGGGCCTATGAAAAACTGTTTTTT

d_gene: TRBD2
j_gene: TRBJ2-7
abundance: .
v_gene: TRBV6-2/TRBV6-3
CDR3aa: CASSYPGTSNYEQYF
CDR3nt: TGTGCCAGCAGTTACCCCGGGACTAGCAACTACGAGCAGTACTTC

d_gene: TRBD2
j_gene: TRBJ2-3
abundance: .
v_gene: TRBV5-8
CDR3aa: CANGLAGGSSTDTQYF
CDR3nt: TGTGCCAACGGACTAGCGGGGGGATCTAGCACAGATACGCAGTATTTT

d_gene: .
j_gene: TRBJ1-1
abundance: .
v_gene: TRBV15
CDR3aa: CATSRDRWGGNTEAFF
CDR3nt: TGTGCCACCAGCAGAGATCGGTGGGGCGGGAACACTGAAGCTTTCTTT

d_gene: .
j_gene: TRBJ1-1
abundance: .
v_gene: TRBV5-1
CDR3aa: CASSLGGAGSTEAFF
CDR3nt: TGCGCCAGCAGCTTGGGCGGGGCAGGGAGTACTGAAGCTTTCTTT

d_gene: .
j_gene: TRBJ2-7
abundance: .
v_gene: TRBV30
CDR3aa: CAWSGVGAEQYF
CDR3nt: TGTGCCTGGAGTGGGGTTGGGGCCGAGCAGTACTTC

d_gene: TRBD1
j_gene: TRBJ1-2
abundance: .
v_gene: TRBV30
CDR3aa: CAWRRDRGNYGYTF
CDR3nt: TGTGCCTGGAGACGGGACAGGGGAAACTATGGCTACACCTTC

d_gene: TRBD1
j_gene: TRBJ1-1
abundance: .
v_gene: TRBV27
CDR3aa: CASSWMGQSEAFF
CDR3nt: TGTGCCAGCAGTTGGATGGGACAGTCTGAAGCTTTCTTT

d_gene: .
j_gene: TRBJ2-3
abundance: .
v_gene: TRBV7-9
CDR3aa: CASSLARGTDTQYF
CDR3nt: TGTGCCAGCAGCTTGGCCCGGGGCACAGATACGCAGTATTTT

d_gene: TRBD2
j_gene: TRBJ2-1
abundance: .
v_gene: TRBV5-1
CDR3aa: CASSAGLDLGEQFF
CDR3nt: TGCGCCAGCAGCGCCGGACTAGATTTGGGTGAGCAGTTCTTC

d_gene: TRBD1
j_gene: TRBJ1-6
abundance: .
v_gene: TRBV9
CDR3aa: CASSPTGAPKSSYNSPLHF
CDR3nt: TGTGCCAGCAGCCCGACAGGGGCCCCTAAAAGCTCCTATAATTCACCCCTCCACTTT

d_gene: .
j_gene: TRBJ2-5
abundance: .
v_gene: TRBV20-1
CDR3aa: CSASSGFETQYF
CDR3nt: TGCAGTGCTAGTTCCGGGTTTGAGACCCAGTACTTC

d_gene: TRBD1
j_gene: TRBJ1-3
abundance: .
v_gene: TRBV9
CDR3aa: CASSGYLQGASGNTIYF
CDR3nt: TGTGCCAGCAGCGGATACTTACAGGGGGCAAGTGGAAACACCATATATTTT

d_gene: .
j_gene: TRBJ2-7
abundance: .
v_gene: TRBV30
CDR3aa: CAWSGPLPGLQGYEQYF
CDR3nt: TGTGCCTGGAGTGGACCCCTCCCGGGGCTACAGGGATACGAGCAGTACTTC

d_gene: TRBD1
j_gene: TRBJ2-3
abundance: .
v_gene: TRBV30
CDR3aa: CAWSAGQGAGGDTQYF
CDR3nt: TGTGCCTGGAGTGCAGGACAGGGGGCCGGGGGGGATACGCAGTATTTT

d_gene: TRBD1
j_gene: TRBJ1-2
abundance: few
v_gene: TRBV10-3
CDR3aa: CAISDGTGNGYTF
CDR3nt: TGTGCCATCAGTGACGGGACAGGGAATGGCTACACCTTC

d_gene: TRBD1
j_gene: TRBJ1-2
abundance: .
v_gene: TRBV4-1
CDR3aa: CASSHPGQGQGYTF
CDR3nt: TGCGCCAGCAGCCATCCGGGACAGGGGCAAGGCTACACCTTC

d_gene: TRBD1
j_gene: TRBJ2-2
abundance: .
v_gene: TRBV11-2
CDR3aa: CASSPQGVGNTGELFF
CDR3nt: TGTGCCAGCAGCCCCCAGGGGGTTGGGAACACCGGGGAGCTGTTTTTT

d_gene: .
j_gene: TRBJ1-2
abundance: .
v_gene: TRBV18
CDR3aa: CASSPGQSYGYTF
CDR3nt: TGTGCCAGCTCACCAGGACAAAGCTATGGCTACACCTTC

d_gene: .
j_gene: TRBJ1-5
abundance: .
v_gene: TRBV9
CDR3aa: CASSVGGGSGQPQHF
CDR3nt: TGTGCCAGCAGCGTAGGTGGGGGCTCGGGTCAGCCCCAGCATTTT

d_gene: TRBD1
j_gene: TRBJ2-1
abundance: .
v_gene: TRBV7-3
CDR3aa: CASSTTPSRGPYNEQFF
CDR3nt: TGTGCCAGCAGCACTACCCCGAGTAGGGGGCCTTACAATGAGCAGTTCTTC

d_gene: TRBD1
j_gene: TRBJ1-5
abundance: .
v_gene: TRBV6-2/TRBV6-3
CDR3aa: CASSRRGRRQPQHF
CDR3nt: TGTGCCAGCAGTCGCAGGGGGCGCCGGCAGCCCCAGCATTTT

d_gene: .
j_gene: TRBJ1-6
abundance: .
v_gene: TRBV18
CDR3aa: CASSPPRGPLHF
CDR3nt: TGTGCCAGCTCACCCCCCCGCGGGCCCCTCCACTTT

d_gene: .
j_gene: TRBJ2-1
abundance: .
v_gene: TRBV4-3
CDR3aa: CASSQDPGAGNEQFF
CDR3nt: TGCGCCAGCAGCCAAGATCCCGGGGCGGGGAATGAGCAGTTCTTC

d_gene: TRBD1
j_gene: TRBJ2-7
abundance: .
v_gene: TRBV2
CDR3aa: CASKGQVYEQYF
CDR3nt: TGTGCCAGCAAGGGACAGGTCTACGAGCAGTACTTC

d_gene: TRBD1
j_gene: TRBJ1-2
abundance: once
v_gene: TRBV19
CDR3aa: CASSIWTGIWYGYTF
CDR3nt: TGTGCCAGTAGTATCTGGACAGGGATTTGGTATGGCTACACCTTC

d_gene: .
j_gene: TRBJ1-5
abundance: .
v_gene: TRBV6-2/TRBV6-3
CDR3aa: CASSYSGGSNQPQHF
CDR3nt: TGTGCCAGCAGTTACAGCGGGGGTAGCAATCAGCCCCAGCATTTT

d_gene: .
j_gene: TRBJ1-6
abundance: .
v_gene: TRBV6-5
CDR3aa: CASSYGPLNSPLHF
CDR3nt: TGTGCCAGCAGTTACGGGCCGTTGAATTCACCCCTCCACTTT

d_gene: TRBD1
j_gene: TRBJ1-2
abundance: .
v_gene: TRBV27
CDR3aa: CASSQRTGNGYTF
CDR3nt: TGTGCCAGCAGTCAACGGACAGGGAACGGCTACACCTTC

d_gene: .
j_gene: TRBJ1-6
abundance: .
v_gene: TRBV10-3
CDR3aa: CAISERVETPLHF
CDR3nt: TGTGCCATCAGTGAGCGGGTGGAAACACCCCTCCACTTT

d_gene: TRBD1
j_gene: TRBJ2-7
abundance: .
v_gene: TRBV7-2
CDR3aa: CASSPRGQGAQYEQYF
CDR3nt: TGTGCCAGCAGCCCAAGGGGACAGGGGGCGCAGTACGAGCAGTACTTC

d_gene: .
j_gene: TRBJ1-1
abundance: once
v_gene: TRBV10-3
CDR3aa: CAIRHTGFGTEAFF
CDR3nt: TGTGCCATCAGACACACAGGGTTTGGGACTGAAGCTTTCTTT

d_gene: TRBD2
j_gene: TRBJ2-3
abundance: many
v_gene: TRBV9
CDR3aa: CASSVAELAGGADTQYF
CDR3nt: TGTGCCAGCAGCGTTGCTGAACTAGCGGGGGGTGCAGATACGCAGTATTTT

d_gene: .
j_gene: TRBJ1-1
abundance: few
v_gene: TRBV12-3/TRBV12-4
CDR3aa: CASRIGPDGAFF
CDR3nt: TGTGCCAGCAGAATTGGGCCAGATGGAGCTTTCTTT

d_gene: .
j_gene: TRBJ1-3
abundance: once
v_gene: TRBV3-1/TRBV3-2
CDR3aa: CASQGHSGNTIYF
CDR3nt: TGTGCCAGCCAGGGCCACTCTGGAAACACCATATATTTT

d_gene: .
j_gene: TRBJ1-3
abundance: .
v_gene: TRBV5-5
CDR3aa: CASSLGHSGNTIYF
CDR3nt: TGTGCCAGCAGCTTGGGACACTCTGGAAACACCATATATTTT

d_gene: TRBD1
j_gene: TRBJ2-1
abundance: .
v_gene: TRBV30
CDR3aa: CAWSPGTGDEQFF
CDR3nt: TGTGCCTGGAGTCCTGGGACAGGGGATGAGCAGTTCTTC

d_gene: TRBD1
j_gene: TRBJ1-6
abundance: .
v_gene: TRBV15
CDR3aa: CATSRDLGGSGSPLHF
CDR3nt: TGTGCCACCAGCAGAGATCTAGGGGGCAGTGGTTCACCCCTCCACTTT

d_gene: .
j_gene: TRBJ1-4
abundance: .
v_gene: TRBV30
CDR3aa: CAWSPGDWEKLFF
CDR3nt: TGTGCCTGGAGCCCCGGGGATTGGGAAAAACTGTTTTTT

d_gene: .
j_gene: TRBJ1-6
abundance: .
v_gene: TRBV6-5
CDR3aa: CASRGRTAGHSPLHF
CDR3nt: TGTGCCAGCAGAGGACGGACAGCCGGTCATTCACCCCTCCACTTT

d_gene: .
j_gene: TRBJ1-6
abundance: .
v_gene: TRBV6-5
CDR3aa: CASSSRVVNSPLHF
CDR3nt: TGTGCCAGCAGTTCCAGGGTTGTAAATTCACCCCTCCACTTT

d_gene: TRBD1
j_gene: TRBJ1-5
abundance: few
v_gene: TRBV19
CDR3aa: CATGQDRNQPQHF
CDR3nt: TGTGCCACCGGACAGGACCGCAATCAGCCCCAGCATTTT

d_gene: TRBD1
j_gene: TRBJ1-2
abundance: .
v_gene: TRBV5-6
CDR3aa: CASSFMVPQGAGYTF
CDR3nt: TGTGCCAGCAGCTTCATGGTACCACAGGGGGCTGGCTACACCTTC

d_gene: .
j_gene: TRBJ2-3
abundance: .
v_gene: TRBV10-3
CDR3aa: CAISDNIDTQYF
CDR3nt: TGTGCCATCAGTGACAACATAGATACGCAGTATTTT

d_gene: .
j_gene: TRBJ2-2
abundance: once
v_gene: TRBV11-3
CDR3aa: CASSQGGGGTGELFF
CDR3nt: TGTGCCAGCAGCCAGGGCGGGGGCGGAACCGGGGAGCTGTTTTTT